The TCR beta chain under discussion was sequenced for a study of cytomegalovirus exposure and HLA in healthy donors. 13 Jbeta primers and 60 Vbeta primers were used for the PCR. Method: immunoSEQ multiplex PCR; TCRdb's copy keeps in-frame clones and lacks some. The sample contains over 110,000 clones, over 65% of which appear only once. Study findings and constraints: Researchers counted around 150 TCR beta chains as cytomegalovirus-associated. Cytomegalovirus status was reportedly diagnosed by the classifier with high specificity and sensitivity. Evidence from a later analysis indicated that most CMV-associated TCR beta chains looked HLA-restricted. Trimming of TCR beta V- and J-genes showed a link, identified in a later analysis, to a missense DCLRE1C variant.

This clone was counted between two and nine times. Antigen specificity is unknown. Sequenced sample: PBMCs. This TCR derives from a male donor in good health and CMV-seronegative.

CDR3 DNA sequence: TGCGCCAGCAGCCAACGAGGGCTGGGTACCGTGACCCAGTACTTC. The encoded protein is CASSQRGLGTVTQYF. V gene TRBV4-1 combines with J gene TRBJ2-5; perhaps TRBD2 as D (5 bases). V shed 2 bases and J shed 7 bases, with 17 bases lying between them. This CDR3 has 15 amino acids. Germline V gives CDR1 MGHRA, CDR2 YSYEKL.